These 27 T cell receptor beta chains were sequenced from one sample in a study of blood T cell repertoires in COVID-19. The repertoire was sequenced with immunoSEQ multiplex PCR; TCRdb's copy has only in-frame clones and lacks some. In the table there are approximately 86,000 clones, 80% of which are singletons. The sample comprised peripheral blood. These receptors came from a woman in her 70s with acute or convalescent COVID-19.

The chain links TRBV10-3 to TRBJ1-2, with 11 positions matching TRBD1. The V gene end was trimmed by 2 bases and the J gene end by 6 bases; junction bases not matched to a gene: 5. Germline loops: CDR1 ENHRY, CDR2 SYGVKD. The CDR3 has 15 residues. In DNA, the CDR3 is TGTGCCATCAGTGAGCCGGACAGGGGGCCCGATGGCTACACCTTC. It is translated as CAISEPDRGPDGYTF.

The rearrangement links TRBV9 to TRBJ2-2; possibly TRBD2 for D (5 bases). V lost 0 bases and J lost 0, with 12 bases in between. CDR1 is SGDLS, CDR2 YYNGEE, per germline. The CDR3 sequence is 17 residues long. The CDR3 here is CASSVDPLGSNTGELFF. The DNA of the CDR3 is TGTGCCAGCAGCGTAGATCCACTAGGGTCGAACACCGGGGAGCTGTTTTTT.

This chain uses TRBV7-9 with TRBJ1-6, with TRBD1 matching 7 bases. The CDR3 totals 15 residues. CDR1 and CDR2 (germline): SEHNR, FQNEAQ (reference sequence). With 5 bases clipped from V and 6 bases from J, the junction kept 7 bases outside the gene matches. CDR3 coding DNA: TGTGCCAGCAGCCTACCGACAGGGTTTAATTCACCCCTCCACTTT. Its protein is CASSLPTGFNSPLHF. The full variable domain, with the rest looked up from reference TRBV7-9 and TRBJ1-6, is DTGVSQNPRHKITKRGQNVTFRCDPISEHNRLYWYRQTLGQGPEFLTYFQNEAQLEKSRLLSDRFSAERPKGSFSTLEIQRTEQGDSAMYLCASSLPTGFNSPLHFGNGTRLTVT.

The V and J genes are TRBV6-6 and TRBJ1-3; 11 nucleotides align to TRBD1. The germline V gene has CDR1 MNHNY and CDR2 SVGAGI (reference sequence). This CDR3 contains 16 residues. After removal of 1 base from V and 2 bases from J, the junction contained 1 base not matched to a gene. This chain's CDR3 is CASSYWGQGAGNTIYF. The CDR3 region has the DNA TGTGCCAGCAGTTACTGGGGACAGGGGGCTGGAAACACCATATATTTT.

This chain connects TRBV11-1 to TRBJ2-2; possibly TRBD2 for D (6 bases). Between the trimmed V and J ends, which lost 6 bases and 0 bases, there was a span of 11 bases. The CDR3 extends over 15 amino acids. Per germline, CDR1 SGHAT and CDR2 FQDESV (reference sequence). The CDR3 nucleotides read TGTGCCAGCAGGCCTAGCGCCGCGAACACCGGGGAGCTGTTTTTT. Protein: CASRPSAANTGELFF.

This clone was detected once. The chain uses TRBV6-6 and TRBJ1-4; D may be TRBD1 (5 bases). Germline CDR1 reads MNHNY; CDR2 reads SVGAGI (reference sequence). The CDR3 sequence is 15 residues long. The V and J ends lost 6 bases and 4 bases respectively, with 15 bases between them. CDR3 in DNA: TGTGCCAGCAGCTCGAACTGGGGCGGTAATGAAAAACTGTTTTTT. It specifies CASSSNWGGNEKLFF.

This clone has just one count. CDR3 bases: TGCAGCGTTGATGGGACAGGGTATACTGAAGCTTTCTTT. Protein: CSVDGTGYTEAFF. The chain combines TRBV29-1 with TRBJ1-1, with 9 nucleotides matching TRBD1. CDR3 length: 13 amino acids. Per the germline V gene, CDR1 is SQVTM and CDR2 is ANQGSEA. V lost 3 bases, J lost 5 bases, and 4 bases stayed unmatched.

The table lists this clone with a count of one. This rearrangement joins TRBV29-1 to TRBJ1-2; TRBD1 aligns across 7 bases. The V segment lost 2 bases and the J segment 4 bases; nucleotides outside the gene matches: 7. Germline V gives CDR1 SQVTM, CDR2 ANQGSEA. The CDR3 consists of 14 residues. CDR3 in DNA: TGCAGCGTTGAACAACAGGGGACTCTCTATGGCTACACCTTC. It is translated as CSVEQQGTLYGYTF.

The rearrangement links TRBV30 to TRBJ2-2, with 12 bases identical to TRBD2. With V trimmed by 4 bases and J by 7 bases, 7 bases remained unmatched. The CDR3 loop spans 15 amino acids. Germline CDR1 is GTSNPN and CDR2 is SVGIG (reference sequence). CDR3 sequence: CAWTSGGAEVGELFF. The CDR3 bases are TGTGCCTGGACTAGCGGGGGGGCCGAAGTCGGGGAGCTGTTTTTT.

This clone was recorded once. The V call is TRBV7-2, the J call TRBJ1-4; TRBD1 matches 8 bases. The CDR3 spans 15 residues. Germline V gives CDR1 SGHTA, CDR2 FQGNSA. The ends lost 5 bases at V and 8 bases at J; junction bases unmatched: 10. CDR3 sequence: CASSVQTGALEKLFF. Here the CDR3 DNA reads TGTGCCAGCAGCGTGCAGACAGGGGCCCTCGAAAAACTGTTTTTT.

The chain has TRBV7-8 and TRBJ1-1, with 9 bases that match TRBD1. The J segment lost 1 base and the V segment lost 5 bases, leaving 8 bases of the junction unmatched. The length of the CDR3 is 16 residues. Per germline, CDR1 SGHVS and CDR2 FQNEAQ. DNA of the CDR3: TGTGCCAGCAGCCCGAACTACAGGGGGCCGAACACTGAAGCTTTCTTT. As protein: CASSPNYRGPNTEAFF.

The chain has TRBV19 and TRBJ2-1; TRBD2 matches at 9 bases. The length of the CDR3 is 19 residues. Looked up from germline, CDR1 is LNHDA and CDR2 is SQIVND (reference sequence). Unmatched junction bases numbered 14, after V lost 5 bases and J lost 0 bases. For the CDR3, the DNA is TGTGCCAGTAGTTCCCCTCGCGGGGGGGGACTTTTCTCCTACAATGAGCAGTTCTTC. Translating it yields CASSSPRGGGLFSYNEQFF.

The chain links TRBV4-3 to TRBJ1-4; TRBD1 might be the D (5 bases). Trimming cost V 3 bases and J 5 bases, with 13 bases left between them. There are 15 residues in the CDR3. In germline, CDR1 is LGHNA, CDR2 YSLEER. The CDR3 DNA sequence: TGCGCCAGCAGCCATAACTGGGGCCCGAATGAAAAACTGTTTTTT. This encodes CASSHNWGPNEKLFF.

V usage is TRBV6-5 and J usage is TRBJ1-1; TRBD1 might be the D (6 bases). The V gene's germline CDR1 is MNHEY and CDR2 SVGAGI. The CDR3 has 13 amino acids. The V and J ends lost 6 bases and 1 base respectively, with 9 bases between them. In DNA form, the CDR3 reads TGTGCCAGCAGAGAGACAGGGAACACTGAAGCTTTCTTT. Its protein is CASRETGNTEAFF.

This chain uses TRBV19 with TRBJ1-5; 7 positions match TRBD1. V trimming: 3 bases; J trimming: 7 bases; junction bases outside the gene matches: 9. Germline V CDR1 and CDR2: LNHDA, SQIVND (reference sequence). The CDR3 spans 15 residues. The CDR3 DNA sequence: TGTGCCAGTAGTATCTTAGACAGGGCTCGCCAGCCCCAGCATTTT. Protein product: CASSILDRARQPQHF.

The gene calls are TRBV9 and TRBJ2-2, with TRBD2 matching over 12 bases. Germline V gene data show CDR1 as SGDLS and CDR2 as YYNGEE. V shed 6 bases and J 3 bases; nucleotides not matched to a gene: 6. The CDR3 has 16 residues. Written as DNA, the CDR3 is TGTGCCAGCACCCCCCTAGCGGGAGGGTACACCGGGGAGCTGTTTTTT. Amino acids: CASTPLAGGYTGELFF.

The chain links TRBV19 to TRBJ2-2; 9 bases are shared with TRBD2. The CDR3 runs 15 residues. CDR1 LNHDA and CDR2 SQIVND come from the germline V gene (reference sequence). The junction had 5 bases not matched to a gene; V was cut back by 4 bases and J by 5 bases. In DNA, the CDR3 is TGTGCCAGTAGTAATCTAGCGGGACAAACCGGGGAGCTGTTTTTT. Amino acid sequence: CASSNLAGQTGELFF.

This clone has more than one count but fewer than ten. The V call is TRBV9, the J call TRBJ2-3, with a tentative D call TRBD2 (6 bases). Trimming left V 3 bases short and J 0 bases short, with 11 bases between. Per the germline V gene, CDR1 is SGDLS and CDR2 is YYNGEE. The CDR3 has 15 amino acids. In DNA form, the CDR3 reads TGTGCCAGCAGCGCGCGGGGAGACAGCACAGATACGCAGTATTTT. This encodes CASSARGDSTDTQYF.

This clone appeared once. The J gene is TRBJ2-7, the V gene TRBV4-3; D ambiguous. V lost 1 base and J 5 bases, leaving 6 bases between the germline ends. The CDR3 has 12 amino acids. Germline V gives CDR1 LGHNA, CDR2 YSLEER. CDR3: CASSQVSHEQYF. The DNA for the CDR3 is TGCGCCAGCAGCCAAGTGAGCCACGAGCAGTACTTC.

CDR3 sequence: CASSLGAYTDTQYF. The CDR3 region has the DNA TGTGCCAGCAGCTTAGGAGCCTACACAGATACGCAGTATTTT. The V gene is TRBV7-2, the J gene TRBJ2-3; D not resolved. The CDR3 runs to 14 residues. Germline V CDR1 and CDR2: SGHTA, FQGNSA. V was shortened by 1 base and J by 2 bases, with 7 bases between the two germline ends.

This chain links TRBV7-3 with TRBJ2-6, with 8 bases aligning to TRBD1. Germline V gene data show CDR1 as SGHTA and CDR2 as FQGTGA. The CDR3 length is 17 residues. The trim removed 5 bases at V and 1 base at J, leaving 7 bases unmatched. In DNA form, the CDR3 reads TGTGCCAGCAGCGGCCGGGACAGGATATCTGGGGCCAACGTCCTGACTTTC. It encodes CASSGRDRISGANVLTF. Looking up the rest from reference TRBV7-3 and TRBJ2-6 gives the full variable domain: GAGVSQTPSNKVTEKGKYVELRCDPISGHTALYWYRQSLGQGPEFLIYFQGTGAADDSGLPNDRFFAVRPEGSVSTLKIQRTERGDSAVYLCASSGRDRISGANVLTFGAGSRLTVL.

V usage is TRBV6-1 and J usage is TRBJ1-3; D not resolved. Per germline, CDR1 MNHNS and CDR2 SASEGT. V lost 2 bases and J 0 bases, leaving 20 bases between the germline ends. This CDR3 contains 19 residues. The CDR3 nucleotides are TGTGCCAGCAGTGAATTGGGGATAACCGGTCGGGGCTCTGGAAACACCATATATTTT. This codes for CASSELGITGRGSGNTIYF.

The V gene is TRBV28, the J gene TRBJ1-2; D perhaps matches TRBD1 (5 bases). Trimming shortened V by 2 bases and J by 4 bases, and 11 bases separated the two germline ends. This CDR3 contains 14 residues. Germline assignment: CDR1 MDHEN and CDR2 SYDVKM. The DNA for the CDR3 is TGTGCCAGCAGTTTACCAGGGAGGGGCTATGGCTACACCTTC. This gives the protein CASSLPGRGYGYTF.

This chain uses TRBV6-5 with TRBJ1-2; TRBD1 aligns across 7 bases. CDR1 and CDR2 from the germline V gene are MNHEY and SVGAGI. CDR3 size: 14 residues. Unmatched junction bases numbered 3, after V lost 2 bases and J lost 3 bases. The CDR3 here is CASSYGGTDYGYTF. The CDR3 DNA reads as TGTGCCAGCAGTTACGGAGGGACAGACTATGGCTACACCTTC.

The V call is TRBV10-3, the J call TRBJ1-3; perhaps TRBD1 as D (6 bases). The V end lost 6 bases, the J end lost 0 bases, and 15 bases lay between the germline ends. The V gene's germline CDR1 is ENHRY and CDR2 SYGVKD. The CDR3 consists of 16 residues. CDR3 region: CAIRITGPASGNTIYF. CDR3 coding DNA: TGTGCCATCAGAATCACAGGGCCCGCCTCTGGAAACACCATATATTTT.

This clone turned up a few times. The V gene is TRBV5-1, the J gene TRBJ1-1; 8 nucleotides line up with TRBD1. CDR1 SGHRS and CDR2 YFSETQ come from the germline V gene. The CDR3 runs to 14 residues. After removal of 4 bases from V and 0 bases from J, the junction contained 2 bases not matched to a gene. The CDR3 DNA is TGCGCCAGCAGCCGGACAGGGATGAACACTGAAGCTTTCTTT. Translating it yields CASSRTGMNTEAFF.

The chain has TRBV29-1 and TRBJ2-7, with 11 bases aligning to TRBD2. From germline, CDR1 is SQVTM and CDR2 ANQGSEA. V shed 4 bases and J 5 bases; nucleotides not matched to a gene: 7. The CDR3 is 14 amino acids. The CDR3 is CSVVVLAGADEQYF. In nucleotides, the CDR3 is TGCAGCGTTGTAGTACTAGCGGGAGCCGACGAGCAGTACTTC.